This T cell receptor (beta chain) is drawn from a study of T cell repertoires in MIS-A myocarditis. This clone was picked up a small number of times. V lost 5 bases, J lost 5 bases, and 10 bases lay in between. The CDR3 is made up of 13 amino acids. Germline V gives CDR1 MDHEN, CDR2 SYDVKM. The protocol was immunoSEQ multiplex PCR, while the TCRdb copy is restricted to in-frame clones and leaves out a portion. The sample gives about 6,000 clones, 78% of which show up once; around 65% is in the top ten. The rearrangement joins TRBV28 to TRBJ1-5; D perhaps matches TRBD1 (5 bases). This clonotype was sampled from a man in his late teens or twenties with fulminant myocarditis from multisystem inflammatory syndrome in adults (MIS-A) after COVID-19. Sequenced input: interventricular septum heart tissue obtained at autopsy. CDR3 region: CASSGDSYQPQHF. DNA for the CDR3: TGTGCCAGCAGTGGAGACAGTTATCAGCCCCAGCATTTT.